These 26 T cell receptor beta chains were all obtained from the same sample, sequenced in a study of blood T cell dynamics during melanoma immunotherapy. The time point is: week 3, after first cycle of checkpoint inhibitor. Libraries were prepared by immunoSEQ multiplex PCR; TCRdb keeps only in-frame clonotypes and omits some of them. This sample carries 4,000 to 5,000 clones, around nine tenths of them seen once, and the ten largest clones take 30%. The sequencing here drew on blood, taken from a patient treated with checkpoint blockade. Receptor source: a human donor with melanoma.

This sequence joins TRBV21-1 and TRBJ2-5. TRBV21-1 is designated a pseudogene. There are 15 residues in the CDR3. The CDR3 sequence is CASSKDRGTPETQYF. DNA of the CDR3: TGTGCCAGCAGCAAAGATCGAGGGACCCCGGAGACCCAGTACTTC.

The chain couples TRBV19 to TRBJ1-4, with 8 positions matching TRBD1. V lost 0 bases, J lost 5 bases, and 2 bases stayed unmatched. The CDR3 loop spans 15 amino acids. Per germline, CDR1 LNHDA and CDR2 SQIVND (reference sequence). CDR3 sequence: CASSIDGTGNEKLFF. CDR3 in DNA: TGTGCCAGTAGTATAGATGGGACAGGCAATGAAAAACTGTTTTTT.

This chain links TRBV7-6 with TRBJ2-3; D might be TRBD1 (5 bases). This CDR3 contains 15 residues. Germline V lookup: CDR1 SGHVS, CDR2 FNYEAQ. With 4 bases removed from V and 2 bases from J, the gap between germline ends came to 13 bases. The CDR3 sequence is CASSYNQGATDTQYF. CDR3 nucleotide sequence: TGTGCCAGCAGCTATAACCAGGGTGCCACAGATACGCAGTATTTT.

This clone was picked up one time. The chain uses TRBV27 and TRBJ2-2, with 8 bases aligning to TRBD2. Trimming cost V 5 bases and J 6 bases; bases outside gene matches: 11. The CDR3 is 16 residues long. CDR1 and CDR2 (germline): MNHEY, SMNVEV (reference sequence). CDR3 in amino acids: CASSVIAGSWAGELFF. DNA of the CDR3: TGTGCCAGCAGTGTAATAGCGGGATCGTGGGCCGGGGAGCTGTTTTTT.

V is TRBV25-1 and J is TRBJ2-7; 8 bases line up with TRBD2. In germline, CDR1 is MGHDK, CDR2 SYGVNS. CDR3 length equals 16 residues. V gave up 4 bases and J gave up 3 bases; unmatched junction bases: 11. CDR3 in amino acids: CASSGSPGLGDYEQYF. The CDR3, as DNA: TGTGCCAGCAGTGGGTCGCCGGGACTAGGAGACTACGAGCAGTACTTC.

V is TRBV18 and J is TRBJ2-1; 13 bases fit TRBD2. CDR3 size: 16 residues. J gave up 15 bases and V 3 bases, and 14 bases lay outside the gene matches. The germline V gene has CDR1 KGHSH and CDR2 LQKENI. The CDR3 nucleotides are TGTGCCAGCTCACCTGGGACTAGCGGGATTCAACGTAGTTGGTTCTTC. Encoded protein: CASSPGTSGIQRSWFF.

V and J are TRBV5-5 and TRBJ1-1; 8 nucleotides match TRBD1. After removal of 5 bases from V and 7 bases from J, the junction contained 13 bases not matched to a gene. Germline V gene lookup returns CDR1 SGHKS and CDR2 YYEKEE (reference sequence). The CDR3 contains 15 residues. CDR3 sequence: CASRHPGGRISEAFF. The CDR3, as DNA: TGTGCCAGCAGACACCCAGGGGGCCGGATAAGTGAAGCTTTCTTT.

This chain uses TRBV6-5 with TRBJ2-3; D perhaps matches TRBD2 (7 bases). Germline values: CDR1 MNHEY, CDR2 SVGAGI. The CDR3 has 12 residues. V was cut by 6 bases and J by 12 bases, with 16 bases left in between. The CDR3 coding sequence is TGTGCCAGCAGCCCTGGGAGGGGGTCCCAGTATTTT. Amino acid sequence: CASSPGRGSQYF.

The chain links TRBV7-2 to TRBJ2-2; D uncertain. This CDR3 is built from 14 residues. Per germline, CDR1 SGHTA and CDR2 FQGNSA. V was shortened by 2 bases and J by 5 bases, with 9 bases between the two germline ends. CDR3 sequence (DNA): TGTGCCAGCAGCTTAACCTTAAGGACCGGGGAGCTGTTTTTT. Amino acid sequence: CASSLTLRTGELFF. Variable domain in full (rest from reference TRBV7-2 and TRBJ2-2): GAGVSQSPSNKVTEKGKDVELRCDPISGHTALYWYRQSLGQGLEFLIYFQGNSAPDKSGLPSDRFSAERTGGSVSTLTIQRTQQEDSAVYLCASSLTLRTGELFFGEGSRLTVL.

This clone was seen only a few times. The CDR3 DNA sequence: TGCAGTGCTAGTAGGGCAGCTGAAGCTTTCTTT. Translation gives CSASRAAEAFF. This rearrangement joins TRBV20-1 to TRBJ1-1; D uncertain. V was cut by 3 bases and J by 6 bases, with 8 bases left in between. The germline V gene has CDR1 DFQATT and CDR2 SNEGSKA (reference sequence). The CDR3 covers 11 residues.

This clone showed up just a few times. The chain carries TRBV19 and TRBJ1-5; D gene ambiguous. Trimming took off 5 bases at V and 6 bases at J, with 11 bases between the two ends. The CDR3 contains 13 residues. Germline CDR1 LNHDA, CDR2 SQIVND (reference sequence). The CDR3 reads CASSLRALQPQHF. In nucleotides, the CDR3 is TGTGCCAGTAGTTTGAGGGCCCTTCAGCCCCAGCATTTT.

V and J are TRBV11-1 and TRBJ2-7, with unresolved D. Germline V gives CDR1 SGHAT, CDR2 FQDESV (reference sequence). The CDR3 is made up of 12 amino acids. Trimming stripped 1 base from V and 3 bases from J, with 4 bases between. CDR3: CASSLVSYEQYF. The CDR3 coding sequence is TGTGCCAGCAGCTTAGTTAGCTACGAGCAGTACTTC.

A single count supports this clone. V and J are TRBV7-9 and TRBJ2-3; unclear D gene. Germline V CDR1 and CDR2: SEHNR, FQNEAQ (reference sequence). The CDR3 consists of 14 residues. The ends were cut back, 4 bases at V and 4 bases at J, with 12 bases in the middle. The CDR3 is CASSSPGAPDTQYF. DNA of the CDR3: TGTGCCAGCAGCTCCCCCGGCGCCCCAGATACGCAGTATTTT.

This chain links TRBV25-1 with TRBJ1-1, with D unresolved. The CDR3 is made up of 11 amino acids. V lost 4 bases and J 4 bases, leaving 4 bases between the germline ends. From germline, CDR1 is MGHDK and CDR2 SYGVNS. CDR3 in DNA: TGTGCCAGCAGTGTTGGCACTGAAGCTTTCTTT. This encodes CASSVGTEAFF.

The rearrangement links TRBV5-6 to TRBJ2-7, with a tentative D call TRBD2 (5 bases). V dropped 4 bases and J dropped 1 base, with 12 bases sitting between them. This CDR3 region has 14 residues. Germline loops: CDR1 SGHDT, CDR2 YYEEEE. The CDR3 sequence: CASSSGFGSYEQYF. CDR3 DNA sequence: TGTGCCAGCAGCAGCGGTTTCGGGTCCTACGAGCAGTACTTC.

The rearrangement links TRBV5-4 to TRBJ2-2, with 7 bases identical to TRBD2. Unmatched junction bases numbered 6, after V lost 5 bases and J lost 2 bases. The V gene's germline CDR1 is SGHNT and CDR2 YYREEE (reference sequence). This CDR3 has 15 residues. CDR3 nucleotide sequence: TGTGCCAGCAGAGCGGGACGTATAAACACCGGGGAGCTGTTTTTT. Its translation is CASRAGRINTGELFF.

J is TRBJ2-2 and V is TRBV11-2, with 10 bases aligning to TRBD1. Germline-derived CDR1 and CDR2 are SGHAT and FQNNGV. Trimming took 5 bases from V and 7 from J; bases not matched to a gene: 7. The CDR3 is made up of 15 amino acids. CDR3 residues: CASSIRQGAGGELFF. In DNA, the CDR3 is TGTGCCAGCAGCATCCGACAGGGGGCTGGCGGGGAGCTGTTTTTT.

Only one count was recorded for this clone. V is TRBV19 and J is TRBJ2-7; D perhaps matches TRBD1 (6 bases). V lost 8 bases and J lost 3, with 17 bases in between. The CDR3 totals 14 residues. Germline V gene lookup returns CDR1 LNHDA and CDR2 SQIVND (reference sequence). In DNA, the CDR3 is TGTGCCAGTGCCGCTCCCGGACAGTTCTACGAGCAGTACTTC. As protein: CASAAPGQFYEQYF.

This clone was counted only a few times. A read error may account for a junction end that differs from germline. The chain carries TRBV6-1 and TRBJ1-3, with 8 nucleotides matching TRBD1. The germline V gene has CDR1 MNHNS and CDR2 SASEGT. This CDR3 spans 16 amino acids. The CDR3 loop reads CASSQAPTGVGNTIYF. The DNA of the CDR3 is TGTGCCAGCAGTCAAGCCCCGACAGGGGTTGGAAACACCATATATTTT.

This clone was found a few times. This rearrangement joins TRBV19 to TRBJ1-2; no firm D call. Germline V gene data show CDR1 as LNHDA and CDR2 as SQIVND (reference sequence). V was clipped by 8 bases and J by 7 bases, with 8 bases between them. The CDR3 length is 10 residues. The CDR3 reads CASGRGGYTF. In nucleotides, the CDR3 is TGTGCCAGTGGTCGGGGTGGCTACACCTTC.

This clone was observed a single time. The chain is built from TRBV11-3 and TRBJ2-1; D gene uncertain. Trimming left V 0 bases short and J 0 bases short, with 6 bases between. Germline loops: CDR1 SGHNT, CDR2 YENEEA. CDR3 size: 15 residues. The CDR3 region has the DNA TGTGCCAGCAGCTTAGAGGGCAACTCCTACAATGAGCAGTTCTTC. Translating gives CASSLEGNSYNEQFF.

V is TRBV6-5 and J is TRBJ2-7; TRBD2 is a possible D gene (6 bases). The germline V gene encodes CDR1 MNHEY and CDR2 SVGAGI. V gave up 5 bases and J gave up 4 bases, with 12 bases separating them. The CDR3 runs to 13 residues. CDR3 DNA sequence: TGTGCCAGCAGTGATGGGACTTTTTACGAGCAGTACTTC. The encoded protein is CASSDGTFYEQYF.

The rearrangement uses TRBV6-5 and TRBJ2-1; 12 bases align to TRBD2. Looked up from germline, CDR1 is MNHEY and CDR2 is SVGAGI. V was clipped by 6 bases and J by 9 bases; unmatched bases: 9. The CDR3 is 15 amino acids. The CDR3 bases are TGTGCCAGCAGGCAAGGGACTAGCGGGTATCTTGAGCAGTTCTTC. Its translation is CASRQGTSGYLEQFF.

The rearrangement joins TRBV9 to TRBJ2-6; no definite D call. The CDR3 covers 17 residues. Trimming removed 7 bases from V and 5 bases from J, with 22 bases in between. The germline V gene has CDR1 SGDLS and CDR2 YYNGEE. The CDR3 DNA reads TGTGCCAGCTCGCAGTTGTACAAACAAAGTCGGGCCAACGTCCTGACTTTC. Translation gives CASSQLYKQSRANVLTF.

The rearrangement joins TRBV19 to TRBJ2-5, with TRBD2 matching 7 bases. V lost 5 bases and J lost 2; bases outside the gene matches: 11. Germline assignment: CDR1 LNHDA and CDR2 SQIVND (reference sequence). This CDR3 is built from 16 residues. CDR3 sequence (DNA): TGTGCCAGTAGTGCCCGGCTACTAGCGATACAAGAGACCCAGTACTTC. It is translated as CASSARLLAIQETQYF. The full variable domain, completed using reference TRBV19 and TRBJ2-5, is DGGITQSPKYLFRKEGQNVTLSCEQNLNHDAMYWYRQDPGQGLRLIYYSQIVNDFQKGDIAEGYSVSREKKESFPLTVTSAQKNPTAFYLCASSARLLAIQETQYFGPGTRLLVL.

The gene calls are TRBV9 and TRBJ2-1; 11 nucleotides agree with TRBD2. The J segment lost 4 bases and the V segment lost 3 bases, leaving 3 bases of the junction unmatched. Germline V CDR1 and CDR2: SGDLS, YYNGEE. The CDR3 covers 15 residues. The CDR3 DNA sequence: TGTGCCAGCAGCGCGACTAGCGGGACTTACAATGAGCAGTTCTTC. Amino acid sequence: CASSATSGTYNEQFF.